The rows below give T cell receptor beta chains drawn from one sample of a study of T-cell memory formation after mild COVID-19. TCRdb reanalysed the 5' RACE reads using MiXCR and keeps one entry per CDR3 protein. The table records approximately 300,000 distinct CDR3 sequences, 15% to 20% of them present only once. Sequences were obtained from PBMCs or a T cell subset sorted from them (not recorded which). Receptors originate from a man between 18 and 29 years old who had mild COVID-19 (a few samples of this study predate the infection). Cell type and time point are not known. The CDR3 runs from the conserved cysteine through the conserved F or W. The order of the fields is CDR3 DNA, CDR3 protein, J gene, V gene, clone size, D gene. D genes are given only for firm matches. Part of the rows lack a size; the others show once, few, many or a class for expanded clones.

DNA: TGTGCCAGCTCCGACGGGGGGCCCGGGGCCAACGTCCTGACTTTC
CDR3: CASSDGGPGANVLTF
J: TRBJ2-6
V: TRBV18
size: many
D: .

DNA: TGCGCCAGCAGCCAAGCGCATCCGGGGGCCACCCATGAGCAGTTCTTC
CDR3: CASSQAHPGATHEQFF
J: TRBJ2-1
V: TRBV4-1
size: .
D: .

DNA: TGTGCCATCAGTCCGGGACTAGCGGGAGAGACCCAGTACTTC
CDR3: CAISPGLAGETQYF
J: TRBJ2-5
V: TRBV10-3
size: many
D: TRBD2

DNA: TGTGCCAGCAGTTTTTACGGGAGAAACACTGAAGCTTTCTTT
CDR3: CASSFYGRNTEAFF
J: TRBJ1-1
V: TRBV28
size: .
D: .

DNA: TGTGCCACCAGTGATCCACAGGGCTCGGCAGATACGCAGTATTTT
CDR3: CATSDPQGSADTQYF
J: TRBJ2-3
V: TRBV24-1
size: .
D: .

DNA: TGCGCCAGCAGCCCCTATTTCCCGGGGCAAGAGACCCAGTACTTC
CDR3: CASSPYFPGQETQYF
J: TRBJ2-5
V: TRBV5-1
size: .
D: .

DNA: TGTGCCAGCAGCGTAGAGGGGACAGGGTCCCACACCTTC
CDR3: CASSVEGTGSHTF
J: TRBJ1-2
V: TRBV9
size: few
D: TRBD1

DNA: TGCGCCAGCAGCTTGGCCAATGCGGGGAGCACAGATACGCAGTATTTT
CDR3: CASSLANAGSTDTQYF
J: TRBJ2-3
V: TRBV5-1
size: few
D: .

DNA: TGTGCCAGCAGTCGCTCGGAAAGCAATTCACCCCTCCACTTT
CDR3: CASSRSESNSPLHF
J: TRBJ1-6
V: TRBV2
size: few
D: .

DNA: TGTGCCAGCCTCGCGACAGAGTACAATGAGCAGTTCTTC
CDR3: CASLATEYNEQFF
J: TRBJ2-1
V: TRBV12-3/TRBV12-4
size: few
D: .

DNA: TGTGCCTGGAGTCGTCAGGAGAACACTGAAGCTTTCTTT
CDR3: CAWSRQENTEAFF
J: TRBJ1-1
V: TRBV30
size: .
D: .

DNA: TGCGCCAGCAGCCCCGACGGGTACGCAAACACCATATATTTT
CDR3: CASSPDGYANTIYF
J: TRBJ1-3
V: TRBV4-1
size: few
D: .

DNA: TGCAGTGCTAGAGATTTCGGACAAGCGGGTCAGCCCCAGCATTTT
CDR3: CSARDFGQAGQPQHF
J: TRBJ1-5
V: TRBV20-1
size: .
D: .

DNA: TGTGCCAGCACCCCAAGGGGGAACACCATATATTTT
CDR3: CASTPRGNTIYF
J: TRBJ1-3
V: TRBV12-3/TRBV12-4
size: .
D: .

DNA: TGTGCCAGTTCGCAGGGGTTGGGACAAGAGACCCAGTACTTC
CDR3: CASSQGLGQETQYF
J: TRBJ2-5
V: TRBV6-2/TRBV6-3
size: .
D: .

DNA: TGCAGTGCTAGCTCCGGGGGCCTCTACGAGCAGTACTTC
CDR3: CSASSGGLYEQYF
J: TRBJ2-7
V: TRBV20-1
size: few
D: .

DNA: TGCGCCAGCAGCCCCGGACTAGCGGCGTACCAAGAGACCCAGTACTTC
CDR3: CASSPGLAAYQETQYF
J: TRBJ2-5
V: TRBV5-1
size: few
D: TRBD2

DNA: TGTGCCAGCAGCCGAGCCAGGACTAGCACAGATACGCAGTATTTT
CDR3: CASSRARTSTDTQYF
J: TRBJ2-3
V: TRBV12-3/TRBV12-4
size: many
D: .

DNA: TGTGCCAGCAGCCCTAGCGGGGGGGCGATAGATACGCAGTATTTT
CDR3: CASSPSGGAIDTQYF
J: TRBJ2-3
V: TRBV9
size: .
D: TRBD2

DNA: TGCAGCGTTGGGGGGACCCTAACCACAGATACGCAGTATTTT
CDR3: CSVGGTLTTDTQYF
J: TRBJ2-3
V: TRBV29-1
size: many
D: .

DNA: TGTGCCAGCAGTGAATTGTCAGGGCGGGGGGGCCTGGAGACCCAGTACTTC
CDR3: CASSELSGRGGLETQYF
J: TRBJ2-5
V: TRBV25-1
size: few
D: TRBD2

DNA: TGCGCCAGCAGCCAAGGAGGTCCGACTAGCGATTTGTTTCAAGAGACCCAGTACTTC
CDR3: CASSQGGPTSDLFQETQYF
J: TRBJ2-5
V: TRBV4-1
size: many
D: TRBD2

DNA: TGTGCCAGCAGTTTAAGGTTTTATAGCAATCAGCCCCAGCATTTT
CDR3: CASSLRFYSNQPQHF
J: TRBJ1-5
V: TRBV12-3/TRBV12-4
size: .
D: .

DNA: TGTGCCAGCAGGGGGGGGACAGCTAACACTGAAGCTTTCTTT
CDR3: CASRGGTANTEAFF
J: TRBJ1-1
V: TRBV12-3/TRBV12-4
size: few
D: TRBD1

DNA: TGTGCCAGCTGGACAGCTACCACCGGGGAGCTGTTTTTT
CDR3: CASWTATTGELFF
J: TRBJ2-2
V: TRBV25-1
size: few
D: .

DNA: TGCAGCGTTGAAGGCGACAGGGGAGGCAATGAGCAGTTCTTC
CDR3: CSVEGDRGGNEQFF
J: TRBJ2-1
V: TRBV29-1
size: .
D: TRBD1

DNA: TGTGCCAGCAGCACCGGACCCTCCGGGGAGCTGTTTTTT
CDR3: CASSTGPSGELFF
J: TRBJ2-2
V: TRBV6-6
size: .
D: .

DNA: TGTGCCAGCAGCTTAGGGTGGGGGGCAGAGACGCAGTATTTT
CDR3: CASSLGWGAETQYF
J: TRBJ2-3
V: TRBV7-2
size: few
D: .

DNA: TGTGCCAGCAGCCAGGGACGGACTAGCGCTGATACGCAGTATTTT
CDR3: CASSQGRTSADTQYF
J: TRBJ2-3
V: TRBV4-2
size: .
D: TRBD2

DNA: TGCGCCAGCAGCCCAGGACTAGCAGCCTCGGAGACCCAGTACTTC
CDR3: CASSPGLAASETQYF
J: TRBJ2-5
V: TRBV5-1
size: .
D: TRBD2

DNA: TGTGCCAGCAGCAGAGACCTGGAAGAGACCCAGTACTTC
CDR3: CASSRDLEETQYF
J: TRBJ2-5
V: TRBV5-5
size: few
D: .

DNA: TGTGCCAGCAGCGGAGACAGGGATGGGAACACTGAAGCTTTCTTT
CDR3: CASSGDRDGNTEAFF
J: TRBJ1-1
V: TRBV7-9
size: .
D: TRBD1

DNA: TGCGCCAGCAGCCCGAATAGGATATCTGAAGCTTTCTTT
CDR3: CASSPNRISEAFF
J: TRBJ1-1
V: TRBV4-1
size: few
D: .